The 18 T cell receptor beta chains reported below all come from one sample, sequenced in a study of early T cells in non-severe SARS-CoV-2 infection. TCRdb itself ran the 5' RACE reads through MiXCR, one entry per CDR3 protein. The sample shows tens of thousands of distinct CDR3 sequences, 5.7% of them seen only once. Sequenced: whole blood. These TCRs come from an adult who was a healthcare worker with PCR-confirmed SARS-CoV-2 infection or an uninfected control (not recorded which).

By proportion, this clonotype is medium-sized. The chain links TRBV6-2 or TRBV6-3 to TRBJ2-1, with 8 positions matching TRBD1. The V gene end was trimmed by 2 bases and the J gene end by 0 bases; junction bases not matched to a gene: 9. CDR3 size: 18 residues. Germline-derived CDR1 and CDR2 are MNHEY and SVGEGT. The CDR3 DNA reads TGTGCCAGCAGTTACCCCCGGACAGGGTATAGCTCCTACAATGAGCAGTTCTTC. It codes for CASSYPRTGYSSYNEQFF.

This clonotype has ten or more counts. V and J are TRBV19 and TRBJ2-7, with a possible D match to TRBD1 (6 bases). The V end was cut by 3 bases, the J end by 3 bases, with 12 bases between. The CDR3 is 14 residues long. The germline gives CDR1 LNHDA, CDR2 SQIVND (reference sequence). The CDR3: CASSIGGGFYEQYF. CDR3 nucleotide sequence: TGTGCCAGTAGTATTGGGGGCGGTTTCTACGAGCAGTACTTC.

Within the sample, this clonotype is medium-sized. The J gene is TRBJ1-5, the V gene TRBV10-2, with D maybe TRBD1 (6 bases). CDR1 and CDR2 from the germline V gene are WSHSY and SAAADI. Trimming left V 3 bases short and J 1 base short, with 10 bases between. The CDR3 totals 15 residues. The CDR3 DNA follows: TGCGCCAGCAGTGAATCAGGGGTAAGCAATCAGCCCCAGCATTTT. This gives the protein CASSESGVSNQPQHF.

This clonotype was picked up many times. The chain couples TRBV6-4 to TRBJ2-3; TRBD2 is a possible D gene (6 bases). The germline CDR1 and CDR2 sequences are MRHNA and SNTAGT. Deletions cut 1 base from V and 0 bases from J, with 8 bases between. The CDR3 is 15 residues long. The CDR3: CASSDLGTSTDTQYF. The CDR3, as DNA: TGTGCCAGCAGTGACTTGGGGACTAGCACAGATACGCAGTATTTT.

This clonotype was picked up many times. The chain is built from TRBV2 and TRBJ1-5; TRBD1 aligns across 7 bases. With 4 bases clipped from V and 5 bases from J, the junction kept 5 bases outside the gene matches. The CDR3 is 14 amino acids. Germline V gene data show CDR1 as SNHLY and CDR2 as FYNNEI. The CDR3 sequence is CASSVGTAHQPQHF. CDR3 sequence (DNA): TGTGCCAGCAGTGTCGGGACAGCACATCAGCCCCAGCATTTT.

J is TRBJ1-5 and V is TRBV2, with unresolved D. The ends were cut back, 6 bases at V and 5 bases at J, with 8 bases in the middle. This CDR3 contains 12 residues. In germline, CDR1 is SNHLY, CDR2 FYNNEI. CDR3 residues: CASRNHDQPQHF. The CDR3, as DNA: TGTGCCAGCAGAAACCACGATCAGCCCCAGCATTTT. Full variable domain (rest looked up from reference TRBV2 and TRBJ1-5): EPEVTQTPSHQVTQMGQEVILRCVPISNHLYFYWYRQILGQKVEFLVSFYNNEISEKSEIFDDQFSVERPDGSNFTLKIRSTKLEDSAMYFCASRNHDQPQHFGDGTRLSIL.

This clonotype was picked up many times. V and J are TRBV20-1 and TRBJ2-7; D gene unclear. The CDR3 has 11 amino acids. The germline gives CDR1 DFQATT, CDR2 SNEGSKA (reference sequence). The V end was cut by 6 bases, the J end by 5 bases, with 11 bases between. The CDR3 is CSAGPPNEQYF. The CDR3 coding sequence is TGCAGTGCAGGACCCCCCAACGAGCAGTACTTC.

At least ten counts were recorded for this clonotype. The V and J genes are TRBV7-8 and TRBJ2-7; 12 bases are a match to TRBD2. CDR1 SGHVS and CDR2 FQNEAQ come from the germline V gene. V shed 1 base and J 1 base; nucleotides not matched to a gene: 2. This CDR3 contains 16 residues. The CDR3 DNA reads TGTGCCAGCAGCTTAGTACTAGCGGGAGGATCCTACGAGCAGTACTTC. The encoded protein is CASSLVLAGGSYEQYF.

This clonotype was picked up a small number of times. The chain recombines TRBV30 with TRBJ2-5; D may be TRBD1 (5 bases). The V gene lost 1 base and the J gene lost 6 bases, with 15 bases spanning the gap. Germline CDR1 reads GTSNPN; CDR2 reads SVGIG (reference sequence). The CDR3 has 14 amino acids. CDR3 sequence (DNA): TGTGCCTGGAGTGCGTACACAGGTAGTCAGACCCAGTACTTC. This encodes CAWSAYTGSQTQYF.

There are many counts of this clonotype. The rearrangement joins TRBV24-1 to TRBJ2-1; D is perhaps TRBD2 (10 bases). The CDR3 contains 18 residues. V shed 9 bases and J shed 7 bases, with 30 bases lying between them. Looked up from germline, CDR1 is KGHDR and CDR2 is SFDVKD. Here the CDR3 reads CATQDRGRLAGFRNEQFF. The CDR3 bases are TGTGCCACCCAGGACAGGGGTCGACTAGCGGGCTTCAGGAATGAGCAGTTCTTC.

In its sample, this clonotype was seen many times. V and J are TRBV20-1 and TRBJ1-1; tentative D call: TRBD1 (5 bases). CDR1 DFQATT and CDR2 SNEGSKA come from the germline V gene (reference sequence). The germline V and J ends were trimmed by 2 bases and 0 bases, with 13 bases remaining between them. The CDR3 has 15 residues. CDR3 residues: CSARSPGRMNTEAFF. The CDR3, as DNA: TGCAGTGCTAGATCGCCGGGACGGATGAACACTGAAGCTTTCTTT.

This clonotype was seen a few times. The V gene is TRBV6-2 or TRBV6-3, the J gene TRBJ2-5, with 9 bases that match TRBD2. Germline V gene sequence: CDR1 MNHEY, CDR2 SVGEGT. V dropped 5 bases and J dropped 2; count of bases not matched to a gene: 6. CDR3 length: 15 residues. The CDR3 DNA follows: TGTGCCAGCAGTAACCTAGCGGGACCACAAGAGACCCAGTACTTC. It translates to CASSNLAGPQETQYF.

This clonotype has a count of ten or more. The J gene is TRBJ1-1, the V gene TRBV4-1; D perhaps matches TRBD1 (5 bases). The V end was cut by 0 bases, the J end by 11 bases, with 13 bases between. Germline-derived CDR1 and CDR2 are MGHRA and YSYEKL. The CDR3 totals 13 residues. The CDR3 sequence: CASSQDPRGRAFF. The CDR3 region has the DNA TGCGCCAGCAGCCAAGATCCGAGGGGCCGGGCTTTCTTT.

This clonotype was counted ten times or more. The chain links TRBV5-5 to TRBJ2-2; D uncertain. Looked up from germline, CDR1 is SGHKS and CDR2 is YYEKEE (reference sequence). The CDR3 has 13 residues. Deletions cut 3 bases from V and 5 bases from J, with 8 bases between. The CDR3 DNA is TGTGCCAGCAGCTATCTAGGAACCGGGGAGCTGTTTTTT. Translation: CASSYLGTGELFF. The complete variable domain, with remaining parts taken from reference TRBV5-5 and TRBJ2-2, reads DAGVTQSPTHLIKTRGQQVTLRCSPISGHKSVSWYQQVLGQGPQFIFQYYEKEERGRGNFPDRFSARQFPNYSSELNVNALLLGDSALYLCASSYLGTGELFFGEGSRLTVL.

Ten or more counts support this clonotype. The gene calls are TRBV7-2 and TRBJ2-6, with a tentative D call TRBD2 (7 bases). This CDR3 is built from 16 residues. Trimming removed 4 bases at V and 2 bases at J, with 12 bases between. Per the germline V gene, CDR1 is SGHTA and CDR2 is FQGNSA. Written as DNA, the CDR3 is TGTGCCAGCAGCTCCAGAGGGGGGGCTGGGGCCAACGTCCTGACTTTC. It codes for CASSSRGGAGANVLTF.

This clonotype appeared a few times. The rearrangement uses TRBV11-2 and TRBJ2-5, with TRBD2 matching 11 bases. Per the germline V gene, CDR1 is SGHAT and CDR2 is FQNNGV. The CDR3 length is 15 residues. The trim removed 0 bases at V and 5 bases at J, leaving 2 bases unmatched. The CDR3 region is CASSLDGTSGETQYF. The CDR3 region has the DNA TGTGCCAGCAGCTTAGACGGGACTAGCGGTGAGACCCAGTACTTC. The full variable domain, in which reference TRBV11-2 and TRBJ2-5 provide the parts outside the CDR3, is EAGVAQSPRYKIIEKRQSVAFWCNPISGHATLYWYQQILGQGPKLLIQFQNNGVVDDSQLPKDRFSAERLKGVDSTLKIQPAKLEDSAVYLCASSLDGTSGETQYFGPGTRLLVL.

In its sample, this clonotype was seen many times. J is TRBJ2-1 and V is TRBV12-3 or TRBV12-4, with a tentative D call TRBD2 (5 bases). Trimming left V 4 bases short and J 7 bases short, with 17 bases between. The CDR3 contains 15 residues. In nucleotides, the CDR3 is TGTGCCAGCAGTTCCCTTCGAGGGAGTGGGAATGAGCAGTTCTTC. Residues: CASSSLRGSGNEQFF.

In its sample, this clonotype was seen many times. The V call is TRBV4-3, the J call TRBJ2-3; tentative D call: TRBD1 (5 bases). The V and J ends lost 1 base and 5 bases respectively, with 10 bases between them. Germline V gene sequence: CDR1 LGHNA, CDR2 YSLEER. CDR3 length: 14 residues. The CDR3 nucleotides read TGCGCCAGCAGCCAAGCAGGGATCATAGATACGCAGTATTTT. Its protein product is CASSQAGIIDTQYF.